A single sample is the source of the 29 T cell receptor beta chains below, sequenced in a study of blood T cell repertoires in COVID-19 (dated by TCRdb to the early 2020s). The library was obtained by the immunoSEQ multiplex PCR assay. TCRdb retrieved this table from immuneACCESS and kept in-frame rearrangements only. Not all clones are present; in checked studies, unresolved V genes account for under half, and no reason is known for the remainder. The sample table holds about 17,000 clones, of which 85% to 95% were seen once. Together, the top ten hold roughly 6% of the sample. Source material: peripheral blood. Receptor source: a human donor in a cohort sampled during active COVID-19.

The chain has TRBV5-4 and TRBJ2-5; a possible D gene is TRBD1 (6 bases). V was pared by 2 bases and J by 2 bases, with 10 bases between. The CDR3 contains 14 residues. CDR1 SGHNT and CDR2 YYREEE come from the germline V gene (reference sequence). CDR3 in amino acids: CASSFRTAQETQYF. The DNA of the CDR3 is TGTGCCAGCAGCTTTAGGACAGCTCAAGAGACCCAGTACTTC.

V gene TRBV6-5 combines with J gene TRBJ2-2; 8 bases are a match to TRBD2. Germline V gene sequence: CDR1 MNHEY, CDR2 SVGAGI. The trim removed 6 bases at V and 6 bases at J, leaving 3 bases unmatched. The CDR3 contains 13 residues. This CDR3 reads CASSIAGPGELFF. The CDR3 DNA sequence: TGTGCCAGCAGCATAGCGGGACCCGGGGAGCTGTTTTTT.

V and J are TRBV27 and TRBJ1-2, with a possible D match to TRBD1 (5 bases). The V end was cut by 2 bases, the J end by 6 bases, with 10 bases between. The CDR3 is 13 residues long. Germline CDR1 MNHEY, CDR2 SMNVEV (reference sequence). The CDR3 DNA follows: TGTGCCAGCAGTTTACTGGGGGGAAATGGCTACACCTTC. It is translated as CASSLLGGNGYTF.

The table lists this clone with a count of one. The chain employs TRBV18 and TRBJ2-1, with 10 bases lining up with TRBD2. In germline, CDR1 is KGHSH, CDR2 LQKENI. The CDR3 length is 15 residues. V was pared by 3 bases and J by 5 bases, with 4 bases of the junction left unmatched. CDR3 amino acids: CASSPKREGNNEQFF. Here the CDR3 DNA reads TGTGCCAGCTCACCGAAGCGGGAGGGGAACAATGAGCAGTTCTTC.

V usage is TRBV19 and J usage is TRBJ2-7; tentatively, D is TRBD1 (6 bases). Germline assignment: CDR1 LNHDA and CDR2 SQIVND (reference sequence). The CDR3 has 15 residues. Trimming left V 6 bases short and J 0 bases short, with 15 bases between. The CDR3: CASSHGTPSSYEQYF. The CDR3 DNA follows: TGTGCCAGTAGCCACGGGACACCGAGCTCCTACGAGCAGTACTTC.

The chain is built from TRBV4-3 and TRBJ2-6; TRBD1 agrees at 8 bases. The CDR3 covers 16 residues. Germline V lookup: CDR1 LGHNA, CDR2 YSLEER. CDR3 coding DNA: TGCCCCCCCAGCCGACAGGGGAGCTCTGGGGCCAACGTCCTGACTTTC. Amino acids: CPPSRQGSSGANVLTF.

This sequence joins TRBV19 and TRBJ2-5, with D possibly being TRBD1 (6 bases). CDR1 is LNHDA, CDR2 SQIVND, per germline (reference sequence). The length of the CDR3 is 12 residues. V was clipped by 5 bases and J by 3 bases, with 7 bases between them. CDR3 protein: CASSGGKETQYF. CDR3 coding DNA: TGTGCCAGTAGTGGGGGCAAAGAGACCCAGTACTTC.

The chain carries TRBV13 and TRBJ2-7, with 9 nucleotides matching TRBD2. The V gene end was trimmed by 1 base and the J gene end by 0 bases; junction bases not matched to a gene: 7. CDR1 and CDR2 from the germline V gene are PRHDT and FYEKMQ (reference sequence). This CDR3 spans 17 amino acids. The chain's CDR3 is CASSLDRSGGNSYEQYF. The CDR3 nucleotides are TGTGCCAGCAGCTTAGACAGAAGCGGGGGGAACTCCTACGAGCAGTACTTC. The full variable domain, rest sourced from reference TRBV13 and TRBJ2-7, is AAGVIQSPRHLIKEKRETATLKCYPIPRHDTVYWYQQGPGQDPQFLISFYEKMQSDKGSIPDRFSAQQFSDYHSELNMSSLELGDSALYFCASSLDRSGGNSYEQYFGPGTRLTVT.

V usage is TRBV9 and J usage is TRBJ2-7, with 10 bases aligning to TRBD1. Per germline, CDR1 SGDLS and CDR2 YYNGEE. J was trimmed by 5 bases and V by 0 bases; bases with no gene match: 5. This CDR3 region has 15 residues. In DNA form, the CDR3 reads TGTGCCAGCAGCGTAGATGGGACAGGGGCGGACGAGCAGTACTTC. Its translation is CASSVDGTGADEQYF.

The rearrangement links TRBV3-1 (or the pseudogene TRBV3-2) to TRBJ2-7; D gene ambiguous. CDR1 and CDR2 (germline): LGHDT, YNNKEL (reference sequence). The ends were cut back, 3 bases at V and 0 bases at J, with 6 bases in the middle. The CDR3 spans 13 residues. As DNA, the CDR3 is TGTGCCAGCAGCCATCTAAGCTCCTACGAGCAGTACTTC. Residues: CASSHLSSYEQYF.

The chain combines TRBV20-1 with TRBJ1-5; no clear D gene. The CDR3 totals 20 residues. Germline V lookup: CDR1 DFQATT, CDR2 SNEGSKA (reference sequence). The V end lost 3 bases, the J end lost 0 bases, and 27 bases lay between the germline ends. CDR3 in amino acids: CSASTTKAVFNPYSNQPQHF. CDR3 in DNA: TGCAGTGCTAGTACTACGAAGGCGGTCTTCAACCCGTATAGCAATCAGCCCCAGCATTTT.

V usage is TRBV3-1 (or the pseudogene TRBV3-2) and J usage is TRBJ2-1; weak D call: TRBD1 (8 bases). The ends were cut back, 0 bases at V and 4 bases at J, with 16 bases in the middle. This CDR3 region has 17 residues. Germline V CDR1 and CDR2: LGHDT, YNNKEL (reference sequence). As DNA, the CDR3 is TGTGCCAGCAGCCAAGAAAAACTACAGGGGGGGTACAATGAGCAGTTCTTC. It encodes CASSQEKLQGGYNEQFF.

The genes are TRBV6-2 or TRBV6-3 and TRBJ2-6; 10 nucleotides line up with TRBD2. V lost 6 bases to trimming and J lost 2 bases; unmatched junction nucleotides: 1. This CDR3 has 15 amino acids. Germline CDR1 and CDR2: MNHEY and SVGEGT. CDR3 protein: CASSLAGAGANVLTF. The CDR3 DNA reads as TGTGCCAGCAGCCTAGCGGGAGCTGGGGCCAACGTCCTGACTTTC.

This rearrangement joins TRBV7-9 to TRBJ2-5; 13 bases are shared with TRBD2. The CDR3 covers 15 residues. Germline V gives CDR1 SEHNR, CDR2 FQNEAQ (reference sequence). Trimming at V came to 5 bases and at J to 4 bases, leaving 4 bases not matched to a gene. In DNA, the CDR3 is TGTGCCAGCAGCGTTGGACTAGCGGGAGTAGAGACCCAGTACTTC. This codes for CASSVGLAGVETQYF. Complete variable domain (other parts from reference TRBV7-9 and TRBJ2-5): DTGVSQNPRHKITKRGQNVTFRCDPISEHNRLYWYRQTLGQGPEFLTYFQNEAQLEKSRLLSDRFSAERPKGSFSTLEIQRTEQGDSAMYLCASSVGLAGVETQYFGPGTRLLVL.

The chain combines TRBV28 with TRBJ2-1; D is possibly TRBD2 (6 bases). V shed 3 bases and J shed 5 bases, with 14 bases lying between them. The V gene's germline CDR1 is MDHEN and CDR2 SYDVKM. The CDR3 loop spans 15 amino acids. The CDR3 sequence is CASSFSAGGDNEQFF. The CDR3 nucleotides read TGTGCCAGCAGTTTCTCCGCAGGCGGGGACAATGAGCAGTTCTTC.

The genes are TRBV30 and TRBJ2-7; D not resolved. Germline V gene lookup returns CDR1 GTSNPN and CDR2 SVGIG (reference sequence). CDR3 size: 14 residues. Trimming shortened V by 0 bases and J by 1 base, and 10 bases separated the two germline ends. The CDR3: CAWSVRGRSYEQYF. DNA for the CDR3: TGTGCCTGGAGTGTACGTGGTAGATCCTACGAGCAGTACTTC.

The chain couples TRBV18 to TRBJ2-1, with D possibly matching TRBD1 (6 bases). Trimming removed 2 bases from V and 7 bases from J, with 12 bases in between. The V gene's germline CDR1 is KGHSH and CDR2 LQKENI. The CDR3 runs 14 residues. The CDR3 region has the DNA TGTGCCAGCTCACCAGGGACACAGTGGAATGAGCAGTTCTTC. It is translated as CASSPGTQWNEQFF.

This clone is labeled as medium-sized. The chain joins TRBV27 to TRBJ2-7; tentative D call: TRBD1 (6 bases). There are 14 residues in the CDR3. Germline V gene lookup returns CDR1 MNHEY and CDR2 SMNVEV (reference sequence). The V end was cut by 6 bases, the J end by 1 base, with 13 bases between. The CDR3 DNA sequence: TGTGCCAGCAGCGGGCAGGACAGTTCCTACGAGCAGTACTTC. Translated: CASSGQDSSYEQYF.

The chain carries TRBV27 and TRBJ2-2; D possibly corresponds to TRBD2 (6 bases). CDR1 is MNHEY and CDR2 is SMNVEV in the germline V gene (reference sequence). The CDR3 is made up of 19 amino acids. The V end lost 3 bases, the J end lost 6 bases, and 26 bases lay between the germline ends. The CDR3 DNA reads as TGTGCCAGCAGTTTCTACCCAAGCCCAGTTGGGGGAGGTTCCGGGGAGCTGTTTTTT. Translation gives CASSFYPSPVGGGSGELFF.

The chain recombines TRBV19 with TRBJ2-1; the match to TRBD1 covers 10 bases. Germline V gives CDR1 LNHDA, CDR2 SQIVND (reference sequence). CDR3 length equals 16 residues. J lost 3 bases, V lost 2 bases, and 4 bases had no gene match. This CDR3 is CASSIRDRGLYNEQFF. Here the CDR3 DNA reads TGTGCCAGTAGTATACGGGACAGGGGCCTCTACAATGAGCAGTTCTTC.

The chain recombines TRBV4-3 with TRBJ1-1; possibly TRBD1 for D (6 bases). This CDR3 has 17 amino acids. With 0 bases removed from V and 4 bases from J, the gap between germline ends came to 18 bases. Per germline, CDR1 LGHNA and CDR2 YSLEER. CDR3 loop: CASSQDSTGGASTEAFF. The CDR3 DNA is TGCGCCAGCAGCCAAGACTCGACGGGGGGCGCGAGCACTGAAGCTTTCTTT.

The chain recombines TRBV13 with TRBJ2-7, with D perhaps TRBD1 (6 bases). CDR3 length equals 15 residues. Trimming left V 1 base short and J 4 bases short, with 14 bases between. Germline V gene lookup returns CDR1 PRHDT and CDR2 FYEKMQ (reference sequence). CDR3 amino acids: CASSLALGRGYEQYF. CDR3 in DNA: TGTGCCAGCAGCTTAGCCCTGGGCAGGGGTTACGAGCAGTACTTC.

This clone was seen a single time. The CDR3 bases are TGTGCCAGCAGACAGGGATCTGGAAACACCATATATTTT. Amino acids: CASRQGSGNTIYF. The chain joins TRBV6-5 to TRBJ1-3; possible D gene TRBD1, 6 bases. Germline CDR1 is MNHEY and CDR2 is SVGAGI. This CDR3 region has 13 residues. V lost 6 bases to trimming and J lost 1 base, with 7 bases between them.

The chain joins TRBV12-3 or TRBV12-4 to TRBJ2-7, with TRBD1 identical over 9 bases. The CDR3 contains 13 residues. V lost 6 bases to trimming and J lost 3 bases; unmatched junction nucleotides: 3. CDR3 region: CASSPGQGYEQYF. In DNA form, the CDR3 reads TGTGCCAGCAGCCCGGGACAGGGCTACGAGCAGTACTTC.

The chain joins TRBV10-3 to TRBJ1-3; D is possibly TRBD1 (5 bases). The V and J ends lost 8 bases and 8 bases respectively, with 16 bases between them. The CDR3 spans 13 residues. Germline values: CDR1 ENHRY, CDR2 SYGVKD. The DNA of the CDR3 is TGTGCCATCCGTCAGGGATTAGGGGACACCATATATTTT. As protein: CAIRQGLGDTIYF.

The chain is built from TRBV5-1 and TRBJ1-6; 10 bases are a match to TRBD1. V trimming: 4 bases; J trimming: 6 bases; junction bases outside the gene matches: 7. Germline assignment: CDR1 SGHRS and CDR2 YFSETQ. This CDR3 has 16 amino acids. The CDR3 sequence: CASSPDRGSSNSPLHF. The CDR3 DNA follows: TGCGCCAGCAGCCCGGACAGGGGGTCTTCTAATTCACCCCTCCACTTT.

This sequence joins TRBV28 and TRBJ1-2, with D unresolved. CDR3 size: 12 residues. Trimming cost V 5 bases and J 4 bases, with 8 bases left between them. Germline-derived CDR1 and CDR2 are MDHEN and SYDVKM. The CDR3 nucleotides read TGTGCCAGCAGTGCTCTAGGCTATGGCTACACCTTC. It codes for CASSALGYGYTF.

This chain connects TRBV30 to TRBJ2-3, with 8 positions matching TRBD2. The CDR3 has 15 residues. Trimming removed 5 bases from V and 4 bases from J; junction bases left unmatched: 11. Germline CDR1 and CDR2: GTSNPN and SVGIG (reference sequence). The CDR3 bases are TGTGCCTGGTCTTGGGGCGGGGGGAGCGCAGATACGCAGTATTTT. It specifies CAWSWGGGSADTQYF. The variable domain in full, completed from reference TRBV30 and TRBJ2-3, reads SQTIHQWPATLVQPVGSPLSLECTVEGTSNPNLYWYRQAAGRGLQLLFYSVGIGQISSEVPQNLSASRPQDRQFILSSKKLLLSDSGFYLCAWSWGGGSADTQYFGPGTRLTVL.

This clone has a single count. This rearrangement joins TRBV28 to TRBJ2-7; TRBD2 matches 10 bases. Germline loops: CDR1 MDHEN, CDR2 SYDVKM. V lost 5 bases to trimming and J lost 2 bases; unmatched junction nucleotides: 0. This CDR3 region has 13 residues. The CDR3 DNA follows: TGTGCCAGCAGTCTAGCGGGGGCCTACGAGCAGTACTTC. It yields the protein CASSLAGAYEQYF.